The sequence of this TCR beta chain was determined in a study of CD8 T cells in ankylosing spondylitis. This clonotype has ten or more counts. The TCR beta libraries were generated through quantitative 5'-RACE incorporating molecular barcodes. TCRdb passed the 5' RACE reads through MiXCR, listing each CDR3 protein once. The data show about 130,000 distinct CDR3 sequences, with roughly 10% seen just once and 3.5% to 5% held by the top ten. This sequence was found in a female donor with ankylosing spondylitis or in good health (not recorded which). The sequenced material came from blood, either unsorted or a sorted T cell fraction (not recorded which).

In DNA, the CDR3 is TGCGCCAGCAGCTTACAGGGGGGCACTGAAGCTTTCTTT. It specifies CASSLQGGTEAFF. The V gene is TRBV5-1, the J gene TRBJ1-1; 8 bases fit TRBD1. With V trimmed by 2 bases and J by 4 bases, 1 base remained unmatched. This CDR3 is built from 13 residues. Per germline, CDR1 SGHRS and CDR2 YFSETQ.